The next 14 T cell receptor beta chains were all read from a single sample in a study of early stage breast cancer tumors. The protocol was immunoSEQ multiplex PCR, while the TCRdb copy is restricted to in-frame clones and leaves out a portion. Counted here are 9,000 to 9,500 clones, 66% occurring once; the ten biggest clones make up approximately 6.4%. Sequencing used breast tumor tissue. These TCRs come from a person aged 45 to 59 with breast cancer.

The rearrangement links TRBV7-9 to TRBJ1-2; tentative D call: TRBD1 (5 bases). This CDR3 region has 14 residues. Germline-derived CDR1 and CDR2 are SEHNR and FQNEAQ (reference sequence). Between the trimmed V and J ends, which lost 4 bases and 2 bases, there was a span of 11 bases. The CDR3 DNA sequence: TGTGCCAGCAGCTCCAGGCAGGGCAACTATGGCTACACCTTC. It encodes CASSSRQGNYGYTF.

This clone came up a few times. CDR3 in amino acids: CASATGGYGYTF. The CDR3 region has the DNA TGTGCCAGCGCGACAGGGGGCTATGGCTACACCTTC. The rearrangement uses TRBV2 and TRBJ1-2, with 9 bases fitting TRBD1. There are 12 residues in the CDR3. V shed 8 bases, J shed 4 bases, and the junction held 2 bases outside the gene matches. The germline V gene has CDR1 SNHLY and CDR2 FYNNEI.

This sequence joins TRBV5-1 and TRBJ2-1; D unclear. This CDR3 has 14 amino acids. Trimming shortened V by 1 base and J by 6 bases, and 11 bases separated the two germline ends. Germline V gene sequence: CDR1 SGHRS, CDR2 YFSETQ. The CDR3 sequence: CASSLTPLGNEQFF. Here the CDR3 DNA reads TGCGCCAGCAGCTTGACCCCCCTGGGCAATGAGCAGTTCTTC.

This clone appeared a few times. The chain has TRBV5-5 and TRBJ1-2; D is perhaps TRBD1 (6 bases). CDR3 length equals 13 residues. The V end was cut by 5 bases, the J end by 4 bases, with 12 bases between. Germline V CDR1 and CDR2: SGHKS, YYEKEE (reference sequence). The CDR3 reads CASRKRQAYGYTF. The DNA for the CDR3 is TGTGCCAGCAGAAAAAGACAGGCCTATGGCTACACCTTC. Variable domain in full (rest from reference TRBV5-5 and TRBJ1-2): DAGVTQSPTHLIKTRGQQVTLRCSPISGHKSVSWYQQVLGQGPQFIFQYYEKEERGRGNFPDRFSARQFPNYSSELNVNALLLGDSALYLCASRKRQAYGYTFGSGTRLTVV.

By share of the sample, this clone is medium-sized. The CDR3 DNA is TGCAGCGTTTTGAAGGGACCGAGCCCCTATGGCTACACCTTC. Protein: CSVLKGPSPYGYTF. V is TRBV29-1 and J is TRBJ1-2, with D tentatively TRBD1 (5 bases). Germline V gene data show CDR1 as SQVTM and CDR2 as ANQGSEA. The length of the CDR3 is 14 residues. Between the trimmed V and J ends, which lost 5 bases and 4 bases, there was a span of 17 bases. The complete variable domain, with remaining parts taken from reference TRBV29-1 and TRBJ1-2, reads SAVISQKPSRDICQRGTSLTIQCQVDSQVTMMFWYRQQPGQSLTLIATANQGSEATYESGFVIDKFPISRPNLTFSTLTVSNMSPEDSSIYLCSVLKGPSPYGYTFGSGTRLTVV.

The chain recombines TRBV27 with TRBJ2-1; tentative D call: TRBD2 (5 bases). Germline V gene data show CDR1 as MNHEY and CDR2 as SMNVEV (reference sequence). Trimming left V 8 bases short and J 4 bases short, with 21 bases between. The CDR3 has 16 amino acids. The CDR3 nucleotides are TGTGCCAGCGCGGTATACGGGGAGAAGTTATACAATGAGCAGTTCTTC. This encodes CASAVYGEKLYNEQFF.

This clone showed up just once. The chain links TRBV5-1 to TRBJ2-1; TRBD2 aligns across 12 bases. The CDR3 totals 15 residues. With V trimmed by 4 bases and J by 3 bases, 2 bases remained unmatched. Germline loops: CDR1 SGHRS, CDR2 YFSETQ. CDR3 in DNA: TGCGCCAGCAGCGCTAGCGGGAGGGACTACAATGAGCAGTTCTTC. Translated, it gives CASSASGRDYNEQFF. The variable domain in full, completed from reference TRBV5-1 and TRBJ2-1, reads KAGVTQTPRYLIKTRGQQVTLSCSPISGHRSVSWYQQTPGQGLQFLFEYFSETQRNKGNFPGRFSGRQFSNSRSEMNVSTLELGDSALYLCASSASGRDYNEQFFGPGTRLTVL.

This chain links TRBV27 with TRBJ2-7; TRBD1 matches at 10 bases. V gave up 6 bases and J gave up 5 bases; unmatched junction bases: 4. The CDR3 is 13 amino acids. Germline values: CDR1 MNHEY, CDR2 SMNVEV (reference sequence). The CDR3 DNA follows: TGTGCCAGCAGGGGACAGGGGTGGGACGAGCAGTACTTC. This translates into CASRGQGWDEQYF.

V usage is TRBV20-1 and J usage is TRBJ2-5; tentative D call: TRBD2 (6 bases). The CDR3 sequence is 10 residues long. V lost 3 bases, J lost 7 bases, and 6 bases lay in between. Germline V gene lookup returns CDR1 DFQATT and CDR2 SNEGSKA (reference sequence). The CDR3 DNA follows: TGCAGTGCTAGGGGGGGGACCCAGTACTTC. Translation gives CSARGGTQYF.

This chain uses TRBV5-1 with TRBJ1-2; D gene uncertain. V lost 4 bases, J lost 1 base, and 11 bases lay in between. Germline V lookup: CDR1 SGHRS, CDR2 YFSETQ. This CDR3 has 14 amino acids. CDR3 sequence: CASSPREVNYGYTF. As DNA, the CDR3 is TGCGCCAGCAGCCCGCGGGAGGTTAACTATGGCTACACCTTC.

V usage is TRBV5-1 and J usage is TRBJ2-7; 8 nucleotides align to TRBD2. Germline V CDR1 and CDR2: SGHRS, YFSETQ. This CDR3 region has 14 residues. The trim removed 7 bases at V and 6 bases at J, leaving 12 bases unmatched. The CDR3 is CASLPDAGGGEQYF. CDR3 bases: TGCGCCAGCTTACCCGACGCGGGGGGCGGCGAGCAGTACTTC.

V and J are TRBV9 and TRBJ2-1; weak D call: TRBD1 (5 bases). This CDR3 has 12 residues. Trimming left V 3 bases short and J 4 bases short, with 5 bases between. Germline V gene data show CDR1 as SGDLS and CDR2 as YYNGEE. CDR3 loop: CASSEGYNEQFF. The CDR3 DNA follows: TGTGCCAGCAGCGAGGGGTACAATGAGCAGTTCTTC. Variable domain in full (rest from reference TRBV9 and TRBJ2-1): DSGVTQTPKHLITATGQRVTLRCSPRSGDLSVYWYQQSLDQGLQFLIQYYNGEERAKGNILERFSAQQFPDLHSELNLSSLELGDSALYFCASSEGYNEQFFGPGTRLTVL.

The chain recombines TRBV14 with TRBJ2-1; D may be TRBD1 (6 bases). Germline assignment: CDR1 SGHDN and CDR2 FVKESK. The CDR3 contains 17 residues. V was clipped by 3 bases and J by 5 bases, with 20 bases between them. CDR3 in DNA: TGTGCCAGCAGCCAGGTGGCGTTGGGCAGGGGAGACAATGAGCAGTTCTTC. The encoded protein is CASSQVALGRGDNEQFF. Looking up the rest from reference TRBV14 and TRBJ2-1 gives the full variable domain: EAGVTQFPSHSVIEKGQTVTLRCDPISGHDNLYWYRRVMGKEIKFLLHFVKESKQDESGMPNNRFLAERTGGTYSTLKVQPAELEDSGVYFCASSQVALGRGDNEQFFGPGTRLTVL.

The chain uses TRBV19 and TRBJ2-3; D unresolved. The CDR3 spans 13 residues. V lost 5 bases and J 2 bases, leaving 8 bases between the germline ends. The germline V gene has CDR1 LNHDA and CDR2 SQIVND (reference sequence). Here the CDR3 reads CASSFTITDTQYF. DNA of the CDR3: TGTGCCAGTAGTTTCACTATCACAGATACGCAGTATTTT.